The 5 T cell receptor beta chains below all came from one sample that was sequenced in a study of glioma-infiltrating T cells after dendritic cell vaccination. Using immunoSEQ multiplex PCR, the repertoire was profiled, and TCRdb retains in-frame clones only, with some absent. Found here are about 21,000 clones, about four fifths of them singletons; the top ten hold roughly 40%. This specimen consisted of blood, obtained before dendritic cell vaccination. The receptor source for this set is a human donor with glioblastoma.

This chain uses TRBV18 with TRBJ1-1; D perhaps matches TRBD1 (6 bases). The CDR3 loop spans 13 amino acids. From germline, CDR1 is KGHSH and CDR2 LQKENI. Trimming cost V 4 bases and J 3 bases, with 9 bases left between them. DNA for the CDR3: TGTGCCAGCTCACAGGGGGGGTACACTGAAGCTTTCTTT. Its protein product is CASSQGGYTEAFF.

This chain links TRBV6-5 with TRBJ2-7, with a tentative D call TRBD2 (7 bases). This CDR3 spans 11 amino acids. V lost 7 bases to trimming and J lost 6 bases, with 10 bases between them. The germline CDR1 and CDR2 sequences are MNHEY and SVGAGI. CDR3 residues: CASTGGLEQYF. Written as DNA, the CDR3 is TGTGCCAGCACCGGGGGGCTCGAGCAGTACTTC.

The J gene is TRBJ1-5, the V gene TRBV19; D might be TRBD1 (5 bases). The V gene's germline CDR1 is LNHDA and CDR2 SQIVND (reference sequence). The V end was cut by 6 bases, the J end by 2 bases, with 14 bases between. This CDR3 is 15 amino acids long. CDR3 in amino acids: CASSLDSWGNQPQHF. CDR3 DNA sequence: TGTGCCAGTAGCCTTGACAGTTGGGGCAATCAGCCCCAGCATTTT.

The chain recombines TRBV4-2 with TRBJ2-1; D is perhaps TRBD1 (6 bases). The V gene's germline CDR1 is LGHNA and CDR2 YNFKEQ. The CDR3 covers 15 residues. Trimming removed 4 bases from V and 0 bases from J, with 10 bases in between. For the CDR3, the DNA is TGTGCCAGCAGCCCGACAGGCGGCTCCTACAATGAGCAGTTCTTC. It is translated as CASSPTGGSYNEQFF.

This chain connects TRBV19 to TRBJ2-3; 11 bases agree with TRBD2. The CDR3 spans 16 residues. Unmatched junction bases numbered 11, after V lost 7 bases and J lost 5 bases. Germline V lookup: CDR1 LNHDA, CDR2 SQIVND (reference sequence). This chain's CDR3 is CASTPGLAGRGDTQYF. In DNA form, the CDR3 reads TGTGCCAGTACACCCGGACTAGCGGGTCGCGGAGATACGCAGTATTTT.